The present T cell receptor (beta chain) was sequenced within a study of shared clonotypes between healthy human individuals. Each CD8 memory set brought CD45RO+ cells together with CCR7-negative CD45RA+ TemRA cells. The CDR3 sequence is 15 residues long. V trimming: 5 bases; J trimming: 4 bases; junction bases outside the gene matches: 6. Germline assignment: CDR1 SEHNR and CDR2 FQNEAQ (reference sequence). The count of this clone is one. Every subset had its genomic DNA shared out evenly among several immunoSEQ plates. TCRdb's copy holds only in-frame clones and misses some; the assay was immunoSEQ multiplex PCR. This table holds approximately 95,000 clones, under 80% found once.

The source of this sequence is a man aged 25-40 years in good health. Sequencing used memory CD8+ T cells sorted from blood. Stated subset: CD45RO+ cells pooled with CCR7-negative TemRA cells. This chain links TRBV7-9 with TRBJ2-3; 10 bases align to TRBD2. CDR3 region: CASSKSGRAADTQYF. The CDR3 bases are TGTGCCAGCAGCAAGAGCGGGAGGGCGGCAGATACGCAGTATTTT.